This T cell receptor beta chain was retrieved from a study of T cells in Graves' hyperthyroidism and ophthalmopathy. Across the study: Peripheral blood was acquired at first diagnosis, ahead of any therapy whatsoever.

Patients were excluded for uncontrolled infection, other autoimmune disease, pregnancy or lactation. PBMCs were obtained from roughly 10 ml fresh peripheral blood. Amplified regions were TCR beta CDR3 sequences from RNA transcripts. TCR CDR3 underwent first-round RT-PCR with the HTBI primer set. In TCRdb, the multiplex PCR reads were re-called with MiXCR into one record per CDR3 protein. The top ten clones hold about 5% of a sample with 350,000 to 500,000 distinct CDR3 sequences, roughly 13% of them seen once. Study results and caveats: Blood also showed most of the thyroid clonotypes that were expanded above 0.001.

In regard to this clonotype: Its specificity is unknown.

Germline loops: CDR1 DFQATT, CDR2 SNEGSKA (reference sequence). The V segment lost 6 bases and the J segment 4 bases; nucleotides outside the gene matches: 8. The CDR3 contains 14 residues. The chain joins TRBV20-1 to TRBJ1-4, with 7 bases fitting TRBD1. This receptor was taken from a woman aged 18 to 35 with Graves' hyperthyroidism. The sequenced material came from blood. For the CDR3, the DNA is TGCAGTGCGCGACAGGGTCTAGTTAATGAAAAACTGTTTTTT. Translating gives CSARQGLVNEKLFF.